The 10 T cell receptor beta chains listed next were all sequenced from one sample in a study of identical twins. TCRdb called the 5' RACE reads again in MiXCR, with one record for every CDR3 protein. This repertoire shows more than 350,000 distinct CDR3 sequences, approximately 10% found once; its top ten account for 8.5% to 10%. Material: naive T cells sorted from blood. These receptors were collected from a woman aged 45 to 65 in good health.

This chain uses TRBV6-1 with TRBJ2-5; 7 bases align to TRBD2. CDR3 length: 14 residues. Trimming cost V 3 bases and J 2 bases; bases outside gene matches: 3. Germline V gene sequence: CDR1 MNHNS, CDR2 SASEGT. For the CDR3, the DNA is TGTGCCAGCAGTGACGGGGGGTGGCAAGAGACCCAGTACTTC. Its protein product is CASSDGGWQETQYF.

CDR3 sequence: CSGPGDSTEAFF. The CDR3 DNA follows: TGCAGTGGTCCTGGAGATTCTACTGAAGCTTTCTTT. This chain joins TRBV20-1 and TRBJ1-1; D gene ambiguous. Between the trimmed V and J ends, which lost 7 bases and 5 bases, there was a span of 14 bases. The CDR3 runs to 12 residues. The germline gives CDR1 DFQATT, CDR2 SNEGSKA (reference sequence).

The rearrangement uses TRBV20-1 and TRBJ2-7, with D unresolved. Germline lookup yields CDR1 DFQATT and CDR2 SNEGSKA (reference sequence). V was pared by 0 bases and J by 1 base, with 4 bases between. The CDR3 has 12 residues. As DNA, the CDR3 is TGCAGTGCTAGAGAGTATTCCTACGAGCAGTACTTC. This codes for CSAREYSYEQYF.

The chain joins TRBV19 to TRBJ2-5, with a possible D match to TRBD2 (5 bases). Germline V gene data show CDR1 as LNHDA and CDR2 as SQIVND (reference sequence). Trimming removed 1 base from V and 5 bases from J, with 14 bases in between. This CDR3 spans 15 amino acids. The CDR3 DNA follows: TGTGCCAGTAGTATAGGACTGGGAGTTTGGGAGACCCAGTACTTC. Translation: CASSIGLGVWETQYF.

The chain combines TRBV29-1 with TRBJ1-1, with TRBD1 as a possible D gene (6 bases). With 5 bases removed from V and 6 bases from J, the gap between germline ends came to 13 bases. CDR1 is SQVTM and CDR2 is ANQGSEA in the germline V gene. This CDR3 spans 12 amino acids. CDR3 sequence: CSVRYQGSEAFF. CDR3 coding DNA: TGCAGCGTTAGGTACCAGGGGTCTGAAGCTTTCTTT.

This clonotype was picked up a small number of times. The gene calls are TRBV29-1 and TRBJ1-3; the match to TRBD1 covers 9 bases. The CDR3 has 13 residues. Germline assignment: CDR1 SQVTM and CDR2 ANQGSEA. Trimming cost V 7 bases and J 4 bases; bases outside gene matches: 5. The CDR3 bases are TGCAGCGCTGGGACAGGGAAGGGAAACACCATATATTTT. This sequence encodes CSAGTGKGNTIYF.

The J gene is TRBJ2-1, the V gene TRBV25-1; TRBD2 aligns across 8 bases. This CDR3 has 14 amino acids. Germline V CDR1 and CDR2: MGHDK, SYGVNS. The trim removed 4 bases at V and 6 bases at J, leaving 5 bases unmatched. This CDR3 reads CASSGVGTSNEQFF. The CDR3 DNA follows: TGTGCCAGCAGTGGGGTGGGGACTAGCAATGAGCAGTTCTTC.

This clonotype was found a few times. J is TRBJ1-2 and V is TRBV19; D is perhaps TRBD1 (6 bases). The germline gives CDR1 LNHDA, CDR2 SQIVND (reference sequence). The V gene lost 1 base and the J gene lost 4 bases, with 13 bases spanning the gap. This CDR3 is built from 15 residues. The CDR3 reads CASSIARQGTYGYTF. In nucleotides, the CDR3 is TGTGCCAGTAGTATAGCAAGGCAGGGGACCTATGGCTACACCTTC. Full variable domain (missing parts from reference TRBV19 and TRBJ1-2): DGGITQSPKYLFRKEGQNVTLSCEQNLNHDAMYWYRQDPGQGLRLIYYSQIVNDFQKGDIAEGYSVSREKKESFPLTVTSAQKNPTAFYLCASSIARQGTYGYTFGSGTRLTVV.

There are a few counts of this clonotype. V usage is TRBV12-3 or TRBV12-4 and J usage is TRBJ2-3; 11 nucleotides align to TRBD2. CDR3 length: 15 amino acids. The J segment lost 2 bases and the V segment lost 10 bases, leaving 8 bases of the junction unmatched. The CDR3 loop reads CATRSGRAVTDTQYF. The CDR3, as DNA: TGTGCCACCCGTAGCGGGAGGGCCGTCACAGATACGCAGTATTTT.

This clonotype has a count of ten or more. The V gene is TRBV4-1, the J gene TRBJ2-1; a possible D gene is TRBD1 (5 bases). V was pared by 6 bases and J by 0 bases, with 9 bases between. The CDR3 runs 14 residues. In germline, CDR1 is MGHRA, CDR2 YSYEKL. The chain's CDR3 is CASSRRVSYNEQFF. The CDR3 coding sequence is TGCGCCAGCAGTCGCAGGGTCTCCTACAATGAGCAGTTCTTC.